The subject of this entry is one T cell receptor (beta chain). Its antigen is not yet known. No base-level quality is on record; no much larger clone is a single base apart. Taken from the germline V gene, the CDR1 and CDR2 loops are MDHEN and SYDVKM. From cysteine to phenylalanine, the CDR3 is 14 amino acids long. The only DNA kept is the CDR3, 42 bases in frame from the first base. V is reduced by 4 bases and J by 7 bases, leaving a spacing of 14 bases between them. Participants in the prospective study were aged roughly 18 to 100 years, lived in under 30 United States geographic areas, and enrolled through a virtual design. To assign participants to cohorts, the prospective study relied on clinical history that participants themselves reported in a screening survey and a study questionnaire. Exposed participants were defined as having been in contact with someone with a PCR-confirmed or clinician-diagnosed COVID-19 case within 2 weeks of study entry. In the prospective study, mobile phlebotomists collected whole blood, serum and a nasopharyngeal or oropharyngeal swab from each participant. Prospective study participants could optionally give additional blood draws and questionnaires over an approximately two-month period. Before DNA extraction, blood samples from the prospective study were shipped at room temperature or frozen.

TCRbeta CDR3 regions were amplified from genomic DNA using the immunoSEQ Assay, a bias-controlled multiplex PCR. The paper's data handling went like this. Within the assay, amplification of reference gene primers was used to estimate how many nucleated cells each sample contained. To quantify the absolute abundance of each unique TCRbeta CDR3 rearrangement, sequence reads were collapsed and filtered. Productive Simpson clonality was computed per sample as the square root of Simpson's diversity index over productive rearrangements. Entries here come from immuneACCESS through TCRdb and include only in-frame sequences with V and J called. Some clones fail to appear in such tables; in the studies checked, an unresolved V gene covers under half of the shortfall, and the cause of the remainder is unknown. Clonal size and the V and J genes are those of that table, whereas D and trimming came from the DNA. The sample has 350,000 to 500,000 clones on record, about 88% of them singletons. 1.4% of the sample is held by the ten biggest clonotypes.

The entry originates in a study of blood T cell repertoires in COVID-19 (dated by TCRdb to the early 2020s). Describing the broader study: The collaborator samples originated in the United States, Italy and Spain and spanned the acute and convalescent phases of COVID-19. A freely available public database, intended as a resource for researchers studying the immune response to SARS-CoV-2, is where the repertoires were released. The dataset comprised deeply sampled blood TCRbeta repertoires from subjects exposed to, actively infected with, or recovered from COVID-19. The prospective study material was composed of cDNA or gDNA derived from T cells, B-cell-depleted T cells, or PBMCs. The sample metadata nearly always contained a de-identified subject ID, COVID-19 status, age in years and sex. HLA class I and class II types, where available, came from metadata supplied by the sample provider rather than from assay-based typing. Samples were obtained from the ongoing ImmuneRACE study (first 160 participants) and from over a thousand subjects provided by 6 global collaborators. On the study overall, not on this receptor specifically: The amount of clinical and demographic metadata varied by source and participant and was provided uncurated.

The chain is encoded by TRBV28 joined to TRBJ1-5, and TRBD1 may be the D gene, going by 6 matching bases. This receptor was taken from a woman aged 18-29 years who had been exposed to COVID-19. Material for sequencing was PBMCs or T cells enriched from blood (not recorded which). The bases are TGTGCCAGCAGTTACAGGGAAGGGAACCAGCCCCAGCATTTT. Its protein product is CASSYREGNQPQHF. The full variable domain, with segments outside the CDR3 supplied by the reference TRBV28 and TRBJ1-5 proteins, appears as DVKVTQSSRYLVKRTGEKVFLECVQDMDHENMFWYRQDPGLGLRLIYFSYDVKMKEKGDIPEGYSVSREKKERFSLILESASTNQTSMYLCASSYREGNQPQHFGDGTRLSIL.